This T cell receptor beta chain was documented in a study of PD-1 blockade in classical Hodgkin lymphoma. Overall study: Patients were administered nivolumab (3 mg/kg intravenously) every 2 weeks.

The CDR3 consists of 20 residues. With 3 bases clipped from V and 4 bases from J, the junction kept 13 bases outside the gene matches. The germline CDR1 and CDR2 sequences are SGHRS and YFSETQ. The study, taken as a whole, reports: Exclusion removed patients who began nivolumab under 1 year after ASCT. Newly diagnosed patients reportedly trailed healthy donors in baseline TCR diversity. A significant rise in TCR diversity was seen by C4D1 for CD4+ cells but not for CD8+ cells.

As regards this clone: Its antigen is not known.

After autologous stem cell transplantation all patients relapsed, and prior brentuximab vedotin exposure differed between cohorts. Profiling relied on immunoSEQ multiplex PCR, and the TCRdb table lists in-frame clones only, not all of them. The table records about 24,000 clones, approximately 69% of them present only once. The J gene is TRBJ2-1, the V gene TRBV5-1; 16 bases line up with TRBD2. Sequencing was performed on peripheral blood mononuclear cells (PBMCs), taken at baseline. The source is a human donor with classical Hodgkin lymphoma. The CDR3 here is CASSWGLAGGQSRSYNEQFF. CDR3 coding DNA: TGCGCCAGCAGCTGGGGACTAGCGGGGGGGCAATCTCGATCTTACAATGAGCAGTTCTTC.